One TCR beta chain is described in this entry. The target of this receptor is not known. It has no much larger one-base neighbor in the sample; base qualities were not kept. The library was obtained by PCR. This sample was sequenced with a NextSeq 500. Clones were called with MiXCR by TCRdb after fastp trimmed the public reads at Q25, and only in-frame beta chains were retained. One record per CDR3 amino acid sequence lists the most common genes and DNA. This sample is represented by 7,000 to 8,500 distinct CDR3 sequences; over 40% of them were singletons. Clones ranked in the top ten supply 15% of the sample. This entry comes from a study of immune characterization of retroperitoneal liposarcoma (dated by TCRdb to the late 2010s). In the germline V gene, CDR1 corresponds to SGHVS and CDR2 to FQNEAQ. The CDR3 numbers 16 residues from cysteine through phenylalanine. The CDR3 DNA has 48 bases and is translated from base 1.

Sequences were obtained from tumor tissue. The chain employs TRBV7-8 and TRBJ2-1; the junction holds 8 bases that match TRBD2. The J call is uncertain, as TRBJ2-7 better fits the DNA end. This clonotype was sampled from a male donor with retroperitoneal liposarcoma. The CDR3 protein sequence reads: CASSVASGLAYNEQYF. The DNA sequence is given as TGTGCCAGCAGCGTCGCTAGCGGGTTGGCCTACAATGAGCAGTACTTC.